The rows below give T cell receptor beta chains drawn from one sample of a study of chemoradiotherapy in HPV16-positive cancers. Data came from immunoSEQ multiplex PCR; TCRdb stores just in-frame clones and leaves some out. Here the sample spans under 1,000 clones, about 66% being singletons. The sample here was tumor tissue, taken from a patient who underwent chemoradiotherapy. The source of these receptors is a human donor with HPV-associated anogenital cancer. Each CDR3 is given with its conserved first and last residue. A D gene is named only where the DNA matches it firmly. Some rows have no size entry. The others give once, few or many, or a class for an expanded clone.

. | TRBJ1-1 | TRBV6-6 | . | CASRAGHTEAFF | TGTGCCAGCAGGGCAGGGCACACTGAAGCTTTCTTT
TRBD1 | TRBJ2-1 | TRBV9 | few | CASSPWDRGNEQFF | TGTGCCAGCAGCCCCTGGGACAGGGGGAATGAGCAGTTCTTC
TRBD1 | TRBJ2-3 | TRBV25-1 | large | CASSERQGLDTQYF | TGTGCCAGCAGTGAACGACAGGGCCTTGATACGCAGTATTTT
TRBD1 | TRBJ2-3 | TRBV5-6 | . | CASSLNGQGFTDTQYF | TGTGCCAGCAGCCTCAATGGACAGGGGTTCACAGATACGCAGTATTTT
. | TRBJ1-5 | TRBV20-1 | . | CSASSNQPQHF | TGCAGTGCTAGTAGCAATCAGCCCCAGCATTTT
TRBD1 | TRBJ2-6 | TRBV27 | . | CASSFNTGVGANVLTF | TGTGCCAGCAGTTTTAACACAGGGGTTGGGGCCAACGTCCTGACTTTC
. | TRBJ1-1 | TRBV28 | . | CASSWVGEATEAFF | TGTGCCAGCAGTTGGGTGGGGGAGGCCACTGAAGCTTTCTTT
. | TRBJ2-2 | TRBV28 | . | CASSLGGNTGELFF | TGTGCCAGCAGTCTCGGGGGGAACACCGGGGAGCTGTTTTTT
. | TRBJ1-3 | TRBV5-1 | . | CASMSQPSSGNTIYF | TGCGCCAGCATGTCCCAGCCAAGCTCTGGAAACACCATATATTTT
TRBD1 | TRBJ2-7 | TRBV5-1 | . | CASSPSGTGYEQYF | TGCGCCAGCAGCCCCTCCGGGACAGGCTACGAGCAGTACTTC
TRBD1 | TRBJ2-2 | TRBV28 | . | CASRGGQGFWHFDGELFF | TGTGCCAGCAGGGGGGGACAGGGTTTCTGGCACTTCGACGGGGAGCTGTTTTTT
. | TRBJ2-7 | TRBV28 | few | CASSRGQRNGEQYF | TGTGCCAGCAGTCGTGGACAGCGGAATGGGGAGCAGTACTTC
TRBD2 | TRBJ2-2 | TRBV19 | . | CASSTSGGQTGELFF | TGTGCCAGTAGCACTAGCGGGGGCCAGACCGGGGAGCTGTTTTTT
. | TRBJ2-4 | TRBV7-8 | . | CASSSHGGDLAKNIQYF | TGTGCCAGCAGCTCACACGGAGGTGATCTAGCCAAAAACATTCAGTACTTC
TRBD2 | TRBJ2-7 | TRBV4-2 | . | CASSQDRGGDSTRSYEQYF | TGTGCCAGCAGCCAAGATCGGGGGGGGGACTCCACTCGCTCCTACGAGCAGTACTTC
. | TRBJ1-6 | TRBV19 | few | CASSLWTDNSPLHF | TGTGCCAGTAGTCTATGGACAGATAATTCACCCCTCCACTTT
. | TRBJ2-5 | TRBV5-1 | . | CASSLHSFQADLVETQYF | TGCGCCAGCAGCTTACACTCATTCCAGGCGGACCTGGTGGAGACCCAGTACTTC
. | TRBJ2-1 | TRBV9 | once | CASSPRGVSSYNEQFF | TGTGCCAGCAGCCCCCGCGGGGTTAGCTCCTACAATGAGCAGTTCTTC
. | TRBJ1-4 | TRBV15 | . | CATSRDRGFEEKLFF | TGTGCCACCAGCAGAGACAGGGGTTTTGAGGAAAAACTGTTTTTT
TRBD2 | TRBJ2-7 | TRBV4-1 | . | CASSQALADGQYF | TGCGCCAGCAGCCAGGCCCTAGCGGACGGGCAGTACTTC
. | TRBJ2-7 | TRBV2 | . | CASIRGNSYEQYF | TGTGCCAGCATCAGGGGAAACTCCTACGAGCAGTACTTC
. | TRBJ2-7 | TRBV6-6 | few | CASSYSLGEQYF | TGTGCCAGCAGTTACTCATTGGGCGAGCAGTACTTC
TRBD1 | TRBJ2-1 | TRBV2 | . | CASTEGDRGRKQFF | TGTGCCAGCACCGAAGGGGACAGGGGGAGAAAGCAGTTCTTC
. | TRBJ2-6 | TRBV7-8 | . | CASSLQETSGANVLTF | TGTGCCAGCAGCTTACAGGAAACCTCTGGGGCCAACGTCCTGACTTTC
. | TRBJ1-6 | TRBV6-6 | . | CASSYGARSPLHF | TGTGCCAGCAGTTACGGGGCGCGGTCACCCCTCCACTTT
. | TRBJ2-3 | TRBV5-1 | few | CASSLKPDTQYF | TGCGCCAGCAGCTTAAAACCAGATACGCAGTATTTT
TRBD2 | TRBJ2-3 | TRBV4-1 | . | CASSQEGRGGLSDTQYF | TGCGCCAGCAGCCAAGAGGGGCGGGGGGGCTTGTCAGATACGCAGTATTTT
. | TRBJ2-3 | TRBV30 | few | CAWSVDGRSTDTQYF | TGTGCCTGGAGTGTAGACGGCAGATCCACAGATACGCAGTATTTT
TRBD1 | TRBJ1-1 | TRBV7-9 | . | CASSEGAGTEAFF | TGTGCCAGCAGCGAGGGGGCAGGAACTGAAGCTTTCTTT
. | TRBJ1-2 | TRBV7-8 | . | CASSLAPGPNYGYTF | TGTGCCAGCAGCTTAGCGCCAGGCCCTAACTATGGCTACACCTTC
. | TRBJ2-7 | TRBV5-5 | . | CASSLVSQYEQYF | TGTGCCAGCAGCTTGGTATCACAGTACGAGCAGTACTTC
. | TRBJ1-1 | TRBV2 | . | CASTPPTGFGTEAFF | TGTGCCAGCACCCCACCTACAGGGTTCGGGACTGAAGCTTTCTTT
. | TRBJ1-5 | TRBV7-4 | . | CASSPDPGAPGGDNQPQHF | TGTGCCAGCAGCCCCGATCCAGGGGCCCCGGGAGGGGACAATCAGCCCCAGCATTTT
. | TRBJ1-3 | TRBV6-5 | . | CASRATSSGNTIYF | TGTGCCAGCAGAGCGACGAGCTCTGGAAACACCATATATTTT
TRBD1 | TRBJ2-7 | TRBV2 | . | CASSEGQGANYEQYF | TGTGCCAGCAGTGAGGGACAGGGGGCCAACTACGAGCAGTACTTC
. | TRBJ1-1 | TRBV25-1 | few | CASGGLNTEAFF | TGTGCCAGCGGCGGGTTGAACACTGAAGCTTTCTTT
TRBD2 | TRBJ2-5 | TRBV28 | . | CASSLGTSGGFQKTQYF | TGTGCCAGCAGTTTGGGGACTAGCGGGGGATTCCAAAAGACCCAGTACTTC
. | TRBJ2-1 | TRBV10-3 | . | CAISDPILYYNEQFF | TGTGCCATCAGTGACCCAATCTTGTACTACAATGAGCAGTTCTTC
. | TRBJ2-7 | TRBV5-5 | . | CASSLAPSGIPSYEQYF | TGTGCCAGCAGCTTGGCCCCATCGGGGATTCCCTCCTACGAGCAGTACTTC
TRBD1 | TRBJ1-5 | TRBV7-2 | . | CASSLRQGGNQPQHF | TGTGCCAGCAGCCTAAGACAGGGAGGTAATCAGCCCCAGCATTTT
TRBD2 | TRBJ2-5 | TRBV4-2 | . | CASSPLAGGYETQYF | TGTGCCAGCAGCCCACTAGCGGGGGGGTATGAGACCCAGTACTTC
. | TRBJ1-1 | TRBV11-1 | . | CASSFRGSLGAFF | TGTGCCAGCAGCTTCAGGGGCTCCCTAGGGGCTTTCTTT
TRBD1 | TRBJ2-5 | TRBV9 | . | CASSVGDRPWETQYF | TGTGCCAGCAGCGTAGGGGACAGACCTTGGGAGACCCAGTACTTC
. | TRBJ2-7 | TRBV15 | few | CATSRDRSYEQYF | TGTGCCACCAGCAGAGACCGGTCCTACGAGCAGTACTTC
. | TRBJ1-1 | TRBV2 | . | CASRGGETEAFF | TGTGCCAGCAGGGGGGGGGAGACTGAAGCTTTCTTT
. | TRBJ2-3 | TRBV5-1 | . | CASSLARTITDTQYF | TGCGCCAGCAGCTTGGCCCGGACGATCACAGATACGCAGTATTTT
. | TRBJ1-3 | TRBV18 | . | CASSTTTVFQGNTIYF | TGTGCCAGCTCAACGACGACCGTCTTTCAAGGAAACACCATATATTTT
. | TRBJ1-1 | TRBV30 | . | CAWRDTLNTEAFF | TGTGCCTGGAGGGACACCCTGAACACTGAAGCTTTCTTT
. | TRBJ1-2 | TRBV27 | few | CASSPSGGGYTF | TGTGCCAGCAGTCCGTCAGGCGGAGGCTACACCTTC
TRBD2 | TRBJ2-1 | TRBV7-3 | . | CASSLASSGGVSNEQFF | TGTGCCAGCAGCTTAGCGTCTAGCGGGGGTGTTTCCAATGAGCAGTTCTTC
. | TRBJ2-2 | TRBV19 | . | CASSVEVAAGCGELFF | TGTGCCAGTAGTGTCGAGGTGGCGGCGGGTTGCGGGGAGCTGTTTTTT
. | TRBJ2-7 | TRBV15 | once | CATSRGDSQPWEQYF | TGTGCCACCAGCAGGGGGGACTCTCAGCCATGGGAGCAGTACTTC
. | TRBJ1-2 | TRBV4-1 | few | CASSQTSQGTYGYTF | TGCGCCAGCAGCCAGACCTCACAGGGCACCTATGGCTACACCTTC